Below are 18 T cell receptor beta chains sequenced from a single sample in a study of cytomegalovirus exposure and HLA in healthy donors. Primers included in the PCR were 60 Vbeta and 13 Jbeta primers. The repertoire was sequenced with immunoSEQ multiplex PCR; TCRdb's copy has only in-frame clones and lacks some. This table holds about 130,000 clones, more than 80% found once. Sequencing was done on a sample of PBMCs. The receptors derive from a young man in good health and CMV-seropositive.

This clone was counted only a few times. V usage is TRBV9 and J usage is TRBJ1-6; a weak D match, TRBD1 (5 bases). CDR1 and CDR2 from the germline V gene are SGDLS and YYNGEE. The CDR3 covers 13 residues. V lost 2 bases to trimming and J lost 10 bases, with 10 bases between them. DNA of the CDR3: TGTGCCAGCAGCGTTAAGGGGAACTCACCCCTCCACTTT. It codes for CASSVKGNSPLHF. Based on the CDR3 plus reference TRBV9 and TRBJ1-6, the full variable domain is DSGVTQTPKHLITATGQRVTLRCSPRSGDLSVYWYQQSLDQGLQFLIQYYNGEERAKGNILERFSAQQFPDLHSELNLSSLELGDSALYFCASSVKGNSPLHFGNGTRLTVT.

This clone was seen more than once but under ten times. This chain links TRBV4-1 with TRBJ1-5; D remains ambiguous. V dropped 2 bases and J dropped 0 bases, with 5 bases sitting between them. The CDR3 covers 14 residues. The germline gives CDR1 MGHRA, CDR2 YSYEKL. CDR3 DNA sequence: TGCGCCAGCAGCCAACAGGATAGCAATCAGCCCCAGCATTTT. Its translation is CASSQQDSNQPQHF.

The chain recombines TRBV5-1 with TRBJ2-7, with 8 bases matching TRBD1. The CDR3 loop spans 18 amino acids. Per germline, CDR1 SGHRS and CDR2 YFSETQ. The V and J ends lost 4 bases and 0 bases, in that order; junction bases with no gene match: 15. The CDR3 nucleotides read TGCGCCAGCAGCCTCCAAGCAGGGGGCGGATGGAGCTCCTACGAGCAGTACTTC. Its protein product is CASSLQAGGGWSSYEQYF. The full variable domain, in which reference TRBV5-1 and TRBJ2-7 provide the parts outside the CDR3, is KAGVTQTPRYLIKTRGQQVTLSCSPISGHRSVSWYQQTPGQGLQFLFEYFSETQRNKGNFPGRFSGRQFSNSRSEMNVSTLELGDSALYLCASSLQAGGGWSSYEQYFGPGTRLTVT.

The CDR3: CASSRGTGRMNTEAFF. CDR3 DNA sequence: TGCGCCAGCAGCCGCGGGACAGGGAGAATGAACACTGAAGCTTTCTTT. J is TRBJ1-1 and V is TRBV5-1; 9 nucleotides agree with TRBD1. The germline gives CDR1 SGHRS, CDR2 YFSETQ. This CDR3 spans 16 amino acids. J gave up 0 bases and V 4 bases, and 7 bases lay outside the gene matches.

V and J are TRBV18 and TRBJ1-2; D might be TRBD1 (6 bases). This CDR3 contains 12 residues. Germline lookup yields CDR1 KGHSH and CDR2 LQKENI. With 6 bases removed from V and 2 bases from J, the gap between germline ends came to 7 bases. CDR3 sequence reads: CASSDRNYGYTF. The CDR3, as DNA: TGTGCCAGCTCCGACAGGAACTATGGCTACACCTTC.

The rearrangement joins TRBV18 to TRBJ2-7; 9 positions match TRBD2. This CDR3 has 16 residues. The V gene end was trimmed by 3 bases and the J gene end by 0 bases; junction bases not matched to a gene: 6. The germline CDR1 and CDR2 sequences are KGHSH and LQKENI. Here the CDR3 reads CASSPPVLAGSYEQYF. The CDR3 DNA follows: TGTGCCAGCTCACCCCCGGTACTAGCGGGCTCCTACGAGCAGTACTTC.

V gene TRBV4-1 combines with J gene TRBJ2-3; 11 positions agree with TRBD2. The ends lost 6 bases at V and 0 bases at J; junction bases unmatched: 2. CDR1 is MGHRA, CDR2 YSYEKL, per germline. The CDR3 consists of 15 residues. For the CDR3, the DNA is TGCGCCAGCAGGATAGCGGGGGGGAGCACAGATACGCAGTATTTT. Translation gives CASRIAGGSTDTQYF.

V is TRBV2 and J is TRBJ2-5, with D perhaps matching TRBD1 (5 bases). This CDR3 spans 13 amino acids. Trimming took off 3 bases at V and 3 bases at J, with 8 bases between the two ends. Germline CDR1 is SNHLY and CDR2 is FYNNEI. Here the CDR3 DNA reads TGTGCCAGCAGTGACGGCAGGGAAGAGACCCAGTACTTC. Its translation: CASSDGREETQYF.

The chain is built from TRBV13 and TRBJ1-1, with D possibly matching TRBD1 (5 bases). The germline CDR1 and CDR2 sequences are PRHDT and FYEKMQ (reference sequence). V lost 6 bases and J 3 bases, leaving 8 bases between the germline ends. The CDR3 length is 12 residues. DNA of the CDR3: TGTGCCAGCAGTTGGGGGGACACTGAAGCTTTCTTT. It encodes CASSWGDTEAFF.

The chain joins TRBV21-1 to TRBJ1-1. TRBV21-1 is deemed a pseudogene. This CDR3 is 14 amino acids long. This CDR3 reads CASSGLTSRTEAFF. The CDR3 region has the DNA TGTGCCAGCAGCGGGCTGACTAGTAGAACTGAAGCTTTCTTT.

This chain uses TRBV27 with TRBJ1-1; 9 nucleotides line up with TRBD1. The CDR3 sequence is 13 residues long. J gave up 5 bases and V 6 bases, and 4 bases lay outside the gene matches. Germline V gene lookup returns CDR1 MNHEY and CDR2 SMNVEV (reference sequence). DNA of the CDR3: TGTGCCAGCAGGACCGGGACAGGGACTGAAGCTTTCTTT. Protein sequence: CASRTGTGTEAFF.

V usage is TRBV7-8 and J usage is TRBJ2-3, with D perhaps TRBD2 (5 bases). CDR1 is SGHVS and CDR2 is FQNEAQ in the germline V gene. The CDR3 spans 13 residues. Between the trimmed V and J ends, which lost 1 base and 6 bases, there was a span of 8 bases. CDR3 amino acids: CASSLESSDTQYF. DNA for the CDR3: TGTGCCAGCAGCTTAGAATCTAGCGATACGCAGTATTTT.

The rearrangement uses TRBV7-8 and TRBJ1-3; 7 nucleotides line up with TRBD1. In germline, CDR1 is SGHVS, CDR2 FQNEAQ. The V gene end was trimmed by 5 bases and the J gene end by 0 bases; junction bases not matched to a gene: 10. This CDR3 has 17 residues. CDR3 sequence (DNA): TGTGCCAGCAGCCTATTGGGACAGAGAATCTCTGGAAACACCATATATTTT. Amino acid sequence: CASSLLGQRISGNTIYF.

The gene calls are TRBV7-6 and TRBJ2-1; D may be TRBD1 (6 bases). The CDR3 is 13 residues long. Trimming took 4 bases from V and 10 from J, leaving 14 bases between them. Germline-derived CDR1 and CDR2 are SGHVS and FNYEAQ. The CDR3 DNA reads TGTGCCAGCAGCTGGGACACCAGCAGAGAGCAGTTCTTC. This codes for CASSWDTSREQFF. The whole variable domain, remainder taken from reference TRBV7-6 and TRBJ2-1, is GAGVSQSPRYKVTKRGQDVALRCDPISGHVSLYWYRQALGQGPEFLTYFNYEAQQDKSGLPNDRFSAERPEGSISTLTIQRTEQRDSAMYRCASSWDTSREQFFGPGTRLTVL.

This chain links TRBV28 with TRBJ1-1, with D perhaps TRBD1 (6 bases). V lost 7 bases, J lost 3 bases, and 15 bases lay in between. The CDR3 consists of 14 residues. CDR1 and CDR2 (germline): MDHEN, SYDVKM. CDR3 DNA: TGTGCCAGCACATTTGACAGGCCCGACACTGAAGCTTTCTTT. Translated, it gives CASTFDRPDTEAFF.

This clone appeared a single time. The chain combines TRBV5-1 with TRBJ1-3; TRBD1 matches at 11 bases. Germline values: CDR1 SGHRS, CDR2 YFSETQ. This CDR3 contains 16 residues. V dropped 2 bases and J dropped 0; count of bases not matched to a gene: 1. The CDR3, as DNA: TGCGCCAGCAGCTTCGGGACAGGGGGCTCTGGAAACACCATATATTTT. Its translation: CASSFGTGGSGNTIYF.

This clone has just one count. The chain employs TRBV10-3 and TRBJ2-5; TRBD2 agrees at 10 bases. TRBJ2-7 matches the DNA end more closely, so the J call is doubtful. The germline CDR1 and CDR2 sequences are ENHRY and SYGVKD. CDR3 length: 13 residues. The CDR3 DNA reads TGTGCCATCAGAGGGACTAGCGAGCACGAGCAGTACTTC. This gives the protein CAIRGTSEHEQYF.

V is TRBV18 and J is TRBJ1-2; the match to TRBD1 covers 8 bases. V gave up 1 base and J gave up 8 bases; unmatched junction bases: 6. This CDR3 has 14 residues. Germline CDR1 KGHSH, CDR2 LQKENI. The CDR3 loop is CASSPQARGQGYTF. DNA for the CDR3: TGTGCCAGCTCACCACAGGCCAGGGGGCAAGGCTACACCTTC. Full variable domain (rest looked up from reference TRBV18 and TRBJ1-2): NAGVMQNPRHLVRRRGQEARLRCSPMKGHSHVYWYRQLPEEGLKFMVYLQKENIIDESGMPKERFSAEFPKEGPSILRIQQVVRGDSAAYFCASSPQARGQGYTFGSGTRLTVV.